These 28 T cell receptor beta chains came from one sample sequenced in a study of shared clonotypes between healthy human individuals. Positively selected for CCR7, the CD45RO-negative cells used as naive CD8 cells excluded terminally differentiated effector memory CD45RA+ cells. Only in-frame clones appear in the TCRdb table, and some are missing; sequencing was by immunoSEQ multiplex PCR. Counted here are around 1,900,000 clones, around 95% occurring once; the ten biggest clones make up more than 1.5%. Sequencing input: naive CD8+ T cells from PBMCs. These receptors originate from a young man in good health. Some clones in this sample may be carry-over from other donors' samples.

This sequence joins TRBV19 and TRBJ2-1, with D possibly being TRBD2 (5 bases). CDR1 and CDR2 (germline): LNHDA, SQIVND (reference sequence). The CDR3 covers 15 residues. V lost 6 bases and J 4 bases, leaving 16 bases between the germline ends. CDR3 nucleotide sequence: TGTGCCAGTAGATCACGGGGAGACAATTACAATGAGCAGTTCTTC. This translates into CASRSRGDNYNEQFF.

The chain combines TRBV5-1 with TRBJ2-2, with 14 positions matching TRBD2. Germline V gene data show CDR1 as SGHRS and CDR2 as YFSETQ. V shed 2 bases and J 3 bases; nucleotides not matched to a gene: 6. The CDR3 is made up of 18 amino acids. The CDR3 DNA follows: TGCGCCAGCAGCTTCGGGACTAGCGGGAGTCCGGACACCGGGGAGCTGTTTTTT. Its translation: CASSFGTSGSPDTGELFF.

V and J are TRBV2 and TRBJ1-1; TRBD1 matches at 11 bases. Per the germline V gene, CDR1 is SNHLY and CDR2 is FYNNEI. This CDR3 contains 13 residues. V shed 11 bases, J shed 5 bases, and the junction held 7 bases outside the gene matches. CDR3 DNA sequence: TGTGCCGGAAGGGACAGGGGGTATACTGAAGCTTTCTTT. It codes for CAGRDRGYTEAFF.

The chain combines TRBV9 with TRBJ2-1; D possibly corresponds to TRBD1 (6 bases). Trimming removed 3 bases from V and 2 bases from J, with 12 bases in between. The V gene's germline CDR1 is SGDLS and CDR2 YYNGEE. The CDR3 contains 15 residues. The CDR3 DNA sequence: TGTGCCAGCAGCGGGCAGGGGCTGACCTACAATGAGCAGTTCTTC. Protein: CASSGQGLTYNEQFF.

The count of this clone is one. The chain is built from TRBV28 and TRBJ1-1; TRBD1 aligns across 7 bases. Germline V gene data show CDR1 as MDHEN and CDR2 as SYDVKM. CDR3 length: 15 amino acids. The trim removed 6 bases at V and 5 bases at J, leaving 12 bases unmatched. This CDR3 reads CASRPRTGAGTEAFF. The CDR3 DNA reads TGTGCCAGCAGACCGCGTACAGGGGCAGGGACTGAAGCTTTCTTT.

This clone was seen just once. The genes are TRBV6-5 and TRBJ1-2; 7 nucleotides agree with TRBD1. Germline V lookup: CDR1 MNHEY, CDR2 SVGAGI. The CDR3 loop spans 14 amino acids. V was pared by 6 bases and J by 4 bases, with 8 bases of the junction left unmatched. CDR3 nucleotide sequence: TGTGCCAGCAGCCCGGGACAGAAAATCTATGGCTACACCTTC. Protein: CASSPGQKIYGYTF.

This clone appeared a single time. The CDR3 DNA is TGTGCCAGCAGTCCTACCGGACGGAACAATCAGCCCCAGCATTTT. Amino acids: CASSPTGRNNQPQHF. V gene TRBV27 combines with J gene TRBJ1-5; D unclear. The CDR3 is 15 residues long. Trimming shortened V by 5 bases and J by 3 bases, and 14 bases separated the two germline ends. Per the germline V gene, CDR1 is MNHEY and CDR2 is SMNVEV (reference sequence).

This chain joins TRBV6-5 and TRBJ2-7; D is undetermined. Germline V gene lookup returns CDR1 MNHEY and CDR2 SVGAGI. This CDR3 is 13 amino acids long. With 2 bases removed from V and 0 bases from J, the gap between germline ends came to 5 bases. For the CDR3, the DNA is TGTGCCAGCAGTTACGCATTCTCCTACGAGCAGTACTTC. It specifies CASSYAFSYEQYF.

The rearrangement links TRBV7-9 to TRBJ1-2; D is uncertain. The V gene lost 5 bases and the J gene lost 4 bases, with 14 bases spanning the gap. The CDR3 sequence is 14 residues long. Per germline, CDR1 SEHNR and CDR2 FQNEAQ (reference sequence). CDR3 sequence (DNA): TGTGCCAGCAGCCCAGCCGGCCATCGCTATGGCTACACCTTC. Protein product: CASSPAGHRYGYTF. Variable domain in full (rest from reference TRBV7-9 and TRBJ1-2): DTGVSQNPRHKITKRGQNVTFRCDPISEHNRLYWYRQTLGQGPEFLTYFQNEAQLEKSRLLSDRFSAERPKGSFSTLEIQRTEQGDSAMYLCASSPAGHRYGYTFGSGTRLTVV.

The rearrangement joins TRBV28 to TRBJ2-5, with D perhaps TRBD1 (6 bases). Germline V gene lookup returns CDR1 MDHEN and CDR2 SYDVKM. The CDR3 extends over 15 amino acids. V was pared by 3 bases and J by 4 bases, with 15 bases between. CDR3 in amino acids: CASSFFARGGETQYF. The DNA of the CDR3 is TGTGCCAGCAGTTTCTTTGCCAGGGGTGGAGAGACCCAGTACTTC.

On this clone: An end of the junction differs from the germline gene, which may be a read error. This rearrangement joins TRBV11-2 to TRBJ2-5; maybe TRBD1 (5 bases). Germline CDR1 and CDR2: SGHAT and FQNNGV. CDR3 length equals 14 residues. The CDR3 nucleotides read TGTGCCAGCAGCCTAGACAGAACCCAAGAGACCCAGTACTTC. Protein product: CASSLDRTQETQYF.

The chain uses TRBV27 and TRBJ2-4; 7 bases are a match to TRBD1. This CDR3 is built from 16 residues. Germline loops: CDR1 MNHEY, CDR2 SMNVEV (reference sequence). V trimming: 6 bases; J trimming: 2 bases; junction bases outside the gene matches: 10. Written as DNA, the CDR3 is TGTGCCAGCAGCAGGGGGACAGCTGGTACCAAAAACATTCAGTACTTC. Its protein is CASSRGTAGTKNIQYF.

The V and J genes are TRBV27 and TRBJ1-1; TRBD1 matches at 7 bases. The CDR3 is made up of 20 amino acids. V lost 5 bases to trimming and J lost 6 bases; unmatched junction nucleotides: 27. Looked up from germline, CDR1 is MNHEY and CDR2 is SMNVEV (reference sequence). The CDR3 spells CASSPIGTEGLLAGGAEAFF. CDR3 in DNA: TGTGCCAGCAGTCCCATCGGGACAGAAGGCCTTCTTGCGGGCGGCGCTGAAGCTTTCTTT.

The chain has TRBV6-5 and TRBJ2-7; tentative D call: TRBD1 (6 bases). The CDR3 has 13 amino acids. Germline V lookup: CDR1 MNHEY, CDR2 SVGAGI. V gave up 3 bases and J gave up 6 bases, with 12 bases separating them. CDR3 DNA sequence: TGTGCCAGCAGTTATTCCACAGGGATCGAGCAGTACTTC. This codes for CASSYSTGIEQYF.

V gene TRBV13 combines with J gene TRBJ2-7, with D possibly being TRBD2 (5 bases). This CDR3 has 15 amino acids. The V gene's germline CDR1 is PRHDT and CDR2 FYEKMQ (reference sequence). V lost 0 bases and J lost 1, with 10 bases in between. CDR3 loop: CASSLGDSPSYEQYF. The CDR3 DNA reads as TGTGCCAGCAGCTTAGGGGACTCTCCTTCCTACGAGCAGTACTTC.

Comment on this clone: Since a much larger clone is just one base distant, this may be a read error. Distinct nucleotide sequences in the sample also encode this CDR3. CDR3 bases: TGTGCCAGCAGCGTAGGTCGGAACACTGAAGCTTTCTTT. Its protein product is CASSVGRNTEAFF. The chain joins TRBV9 to TRBJ1-1; D remains ambiguous. The V and J ends lost 0 bases and 1 base respectively, with 4 bases between them. Germline assignment: CDR1 SGDLS and CDR2 YYNGEE. The CDR3 runs 13 residues.

CDR3 nucleotide sequence: TGTGCCAGCAGCTCTAACGCTGACCGGCCTACTGGCTACACCTTC. Translating it yields CASSSNADRPTGYTF. The gene calls are TRBV7-9 and TRBJ1-2; no clear D gene. Germline CDR1 and CDR2: SEHNR and FQNEAQ (reference sequence). Trimming cost V 4 bases and J 7 bases, with 19 bases left between them. The CDR3 has 15 amino acids.

The V gene is TRBV15, the J gene TRBJ2-7; perhaps TRBD1 as D (5 bases). Germline V gene sequence: CDR1 LNHNV, CDR2 YYDKDF (reference sequence). V lost 5 bases to trimming and J lost 7 bases, with 18 bases between them. CDR3 length equals 14 residues. The CDR3 DNA sequence: TGTGCCACCAGCCGTTCTGGGCCGCAGGGAGAGCAGTACTTC. Translating gives CATSRSGPQGEQYF.

The chain recombines TRBV28 with TRBJ1-1; D not certain. Germline V gene data show CDR1 as MDHEN and CDR2 as SYDVKM. Trimming shortened V by 3 bases and J by 5 bases, and 16 bases separated the two germline ends. The CDR3 length is 15 residues. This CDR3 is CASSFDGEMRTEAFF. CDR3 DNA: TGTGCCAGCAGTTTTGATGGGGAGATGAGAACTGAAGCTTTCTTT. The full variable domain, rest sourced from reference TRBV28 and TRBJ1-1, is DVKVTQSSRYLVKRTGEKVFLECVQDMDHENMFWYRQDPGLGLRLIYFSYDVKMKEKGDIPEGYSVSREKKERFSLILESASTNQTSMYLCASSFDGEMRTEAFFGQGTRLTVV.

The V gene is TRBV12-5, the J gene TRBJ2-2; TRBD1 aligns across 7 bases. Germline CDR1 and CDR2: LGHNT and FRNRAP. This CDR3 is 15 amino acids long. V lost 5 bases and J lost 0; bases outside the gene matches: 3. The DNA of the CDR3 is TGTGCTAGTGGTCTCGGGACAGCGAACACCGGGGAGCTGTTTTTT. Translation gives CASGLGTANTGELFF. The full variable domain, completed using reference TRBV12-5 and TRBJ2-2, is DARVTQTPRHKVTEMGQEVTMRCQPILGHNTVFWYRQTMMQGLELLAYFRNRAPLDDSGMPKDRFSAEMPDATLATLKIQPSEPRDSAVYFCASGLGTANTGELFFGEGSRLTVL.

This chain uses TRBV6-1 with TRBJ1-1; unclear D gene. This CDR3 is built from 17 residues. The germline V gene encodes CDR1 MNHNS and CDR2 SASEGT. Trimming pared 2 bases from V and 1 base from J, leaving 17 bases between. In DNA form, the CDR3 reads TGTGCCAGCAGTGAACCTCCAAGTGGCCTAGGGAACACTGAAGCTTTCTTT. It encodes CASSEPPSGLGNTEAFF.

The V gene is TRBV5-4, the J gene TRBJ2-2, with D perhaps matching TRBD2 (5 bases). The germline V gene has CDR1 SGHNT and CDR2 YYREEE (reference sequence). V was clipped by 4 bases and J by 1 base, with 11 bases between them. This CDR3 has 15 amino acids. CDR3 loop: CASSPGLLNTGELFF. The CDR3, as DNA: TGTGCCAGCAGCCCAGGACTCTTGAACACCGGGGAGCTGTTTTTT.

The chain links TRBV4-1 to TRBJ1-5; no firm D call. With 1 base removed from V and 4 bases from J, the gap between germline ends came to 8 bases. Per germline, CDR1 MGHRA and CDR2 YSYEKL. The CDR3 totals 14 residues. CDR3 region: CASSQAGVNQPQHF. CDR3 in DNA: TGCGCCAGCAGCCAAGCTGGGGTTAATCAGCCCCAGCATTTT.

V is TRBV28 and J is TRBJ2-7; no clear D gene. Per germline, CDR1 MDHEN and CDR2 SYDVKM. The V gene lost 3 bases and the J gene lost 9 bases, with 12 bases spanning the gap. The CDR3 is 12 residues long. The CDR3, as DNA: TGTGCCAGCAGTTTGGGCCACCCCGGGCAGTACTTC. This translates into CASSLGHPGQYF. The variable domain in full, completed from reference TRBV28 and TRBJ2-7, reads DVKVTQSSRYLVKRTGEKVFLECVQDMDHENMFWYRQDPGLGLRLIYFSYDVKMKEKGDIPEGYSVSREKKERFSLILESASTNQTSMYLCASSLGHPGQYFGPGTRLTVT.

The V and J genes are TRBV13 and TRBJ2-7; 14 bases are a match to TRBD2. CDR1 and CDR2 (germline): PRHDT, FYEKMQ (reference sequence). J lost 2 bases, V lost 4 bases, and 7 bases had no gene match. The CDR3 loop spans 17 amino acids. CDR3 in amino acids: CASSSFGLAGGTYEQYF. The CDR3 DNA follows: TGTGCCAGCAGCTCATTCGGACTAGCGGGAGGTACCTACGAGCAGTACTTC.

This chain uses TRBV27 with TRBJ2-7; D is perhaps TRBD2 (6 bases). The CDR3 sequence is 15 residues long. CDR1 and CDR2 (germline): MNHEY, SMNVEV (reference sequence). V was pared by 2 bases and J by 1 base, with 12 bases between. In DNA, the CDR3 is TGTGCCAGCAGTTTAGACCCCGGGACTTCCTACGAGCAGTACTTC. It yields the protein CASSLDPGTSYEQYF.

The chain recombines TRBV6-6 with TRBJ2-5; no clear D gene. The CDR3 has 14 amino acids. The V end was cut by 0 bases, the J end by 6 bases, with 11 bases between. The germline V gene encodes CDR1 MNHNY and CDR2 SVGAGI (reference sequence). The CDR3 loop is CASSYSLADKTQYF. The CDR3 coding sequence is TGTGCCAGCAGTTACTCTTTGGCGGATAAGACCCAGTACTTC.

The V call is TRBV15, the J call TRBJ2-1, with TRBD2 as a possible D gene (6 bases). Trimming removed 1 base from V and 1 base from J, with 8 bases in between. The CDR3 covers 15 residues. CDR1 and CDR2 from the germline V gene are LNHNV and YYDKDF (reference sequence). CDR3 region: CATSRGAGSYNEQFF. The CDR3 bases are TGTGCCACCAGCAGAGGTGCGGGGTCCTACAATGAGCAGTTCTTC.